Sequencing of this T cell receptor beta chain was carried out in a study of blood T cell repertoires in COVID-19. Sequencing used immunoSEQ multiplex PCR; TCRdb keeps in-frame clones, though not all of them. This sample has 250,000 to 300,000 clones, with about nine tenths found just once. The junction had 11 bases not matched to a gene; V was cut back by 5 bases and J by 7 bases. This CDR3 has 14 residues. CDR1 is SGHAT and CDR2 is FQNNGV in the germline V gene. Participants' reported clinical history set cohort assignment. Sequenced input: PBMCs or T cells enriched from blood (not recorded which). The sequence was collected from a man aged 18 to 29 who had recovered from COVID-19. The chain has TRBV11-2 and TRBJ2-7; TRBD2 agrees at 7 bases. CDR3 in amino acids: CASSKGRARDEQYF. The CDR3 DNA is TGTGCCAGCAGCAAAGGGAGGGCCCGGGATGAGCAGTACTTC.